Listed below are T cell receptor beta chains from one sample, sequenced in a study of cytomegalovirus exposure and HLA in healthy donors. Measured with immunoSEQ multiplex PCR; TCRdb has only the in-frame clones, and not every one. The sample holds roughly 150,000 clones, 70% to 90% seen once. Source material: PBMCs. These receptors all stem from a woman between 18 and 30 years old in good health and CMV-seronegative. Both conserved end residues are part of each CDR3. Each record gives: clone size, D gene, V gene, CDR3 length, J gene, CDR3 protein, CDR3 DNA. A D gene is named only where the DNA matches it firmly. Clone size is shown for a subset of rows, as once, few, many or a class of expanded clone.

clone size: .; D gene: .; V gene: TRBV7-9; CDR3 length: 12; J gene: TRBJ1-2; CDR3 protein: CSSSPLSDGYTF; CDR3 DNA: TGTTCCAGCTCACCTCTTTCGGATGGCTACACCTTC
clone size: .; D gene: TRBD1; V gene: TRBV27; CDR3 length: 14; J gene: TRBJ1-4; CDR3 protein: CASSRTGGSPELFF; CDR3 DNA: TGTGCCAGCAGCCGGACAGGGGGCTCCCCGGAACTGTTTTTT
clone size: few; D gene: .; V gene: TRBV7-9; CDR3 length: 14; J gene: TRBJ1-1; CDR3 protein: CASSSQGRGTEAFF; CDR3 DNA: TGTGCCAGCAGCTCGCAGGGGCGCGGCACTGAAGCTTTCTTT
clone size: .; D gene: .; V gene: TRBV2; CDR3 length: 19; J gene: TRBJ1-1; CDR3 protein: CASRTKNRPGETLNTEAFF; CDR3 DNA: TGTGCCAGCAGGACGAAGAACCGACCAGGGGAAACGCTGAACACTGAAGCTTTCTTT
clone size: few; D gene: .; V gene: TRBV28; CDR3 length: 14; J gene: TRBJ1-3; CDR3 protein: CASSLRGAGNTIYF; CDR3 DNA: TGTGCCAGCAGTTTACGGGGGGCCGGAAACACCATATATTTT
clone size: .; D gene: TRBD1; V gene: TRBV2; CDR3 length: 13; J gene: TRBJ1-2; CDR3 protein: CASSGTGVYGYTF; CDR3 DNA: TGTGCCAGCAGTGGGACAGGGGTATATGGCTACACCTTC
clone size: .; D gene: TRBD1; V gene: TRBV18; CDR3 length: 16; J gene: TRBJ2-2; CDR3 protein: CASSPPTGGNTGELFF; CDR3 DNA: TGTGCCAGCTCACCACCGACAGGGGGCAACACCGGGGAGCTGTTTTTT
clone size: .; D gene: .; V gene: TRBV19; CDR3 length: 14; J gene: TRBJ2-6; CDR3 protein: CAASQGAGANVLTF; CDR3 DNA: TGTGCCGCATCCCAAGGGGCTGGGGCCAACGTCCTGACTTTC
clone size: .; D gene: TRBD1; V gene: TRBV2; CDR3 length: 15; J gene: TRBJ2-1; CDR3 protein: CASSWIRDRGNEQFF; CDR3 DNA: TGTGCCAGCAGTTGGATCCGGGACAGGGGCAATGAGCAGTTCTTC
clone size: .; D gene: TRBD2; V gene: TRBV5-1; CDR3 length: 16; J gene: TRBJ2-5; CDR3 protein: CASRILAGGPDETQYF; CDR3 DNA: TGCGCCAGCAGAATTCTAGCGGGAGGGCCGGATGAGACCCAGTACTTC
clone size: .; D gene: .; V gene: TRBV9; CDR3 length: 14; J gene: TRBJ1-1; CDR3 protein: CASSVGQNKPEAFF; CDR3 DNA: TGTGCCAGCAGCGTAGGACAGAACAAGCCTGAAGCTTTCTTT
clone size: once; D gene: .; V gene: TRBV7-3; CDR3 length: 15; J gene: TRBJ2-7; CDR3 protein: CASSLTLAGSYEQYF; CDR3 DNA: TGTGCCAGCAGCTTAACCCTGGCAGGATCCTACGAGCAGTACTTC
clone size: .; D gene: .; V gene: TRBV29-1; CDR3 length: 14; J gene: TRBJ2-7; CDR3 protein: CSVGLAGSSYEQYF; CDR3 DNA: TGCAGCGTTGGATTGGCGGGTAGCTCCTACGAGCAGTACTTC
clone size: .; D gene: TRBD2; V gene: TRBV5-4; CDR3 length: 15; J gene: TRBJ2-7; CDR3 protein: CASSSYSGIGDEQYF; CDR3 DNA: TGTGCCAGCAGCTCCTATAGCGGGATCGGCGACGAGCAGTACTTC
clone size: few; D gene: .; V gene: TRBV7-8; CDR3 length: 15; J gene: TRBJ2-2; CDR3 protein: CASSLRGGTTGELFF; CDR3 DNA: TGTGCCAGCAGCTTAAGAGGAGGCACTACCGGGGAGCTGTTTTTT
clone size: .; D gene: .; V gene: TRBV5-1; CDR3 length: 13; J gene: TRBJ2-3; CDR3 protein: CASSVKSADTQYF; CDR3 DNA: TGCGCCAGCAGCGTAAAAAGCGCAGATACGCAGTATTTT